This TCR beta chain was obtained from a study of blood T cell repertoires in COVID-19. Study as a whole: The origin of the acute and convalescent COVID-19 samples was the United States, Italy and Spain. The analysed material was cDNA or gDNA that came from T cells, B-cell-depleted T cells, or PBMCs.

The CDR3 sequence is 15 residues long. Trimming removed 1 base at V and 2 bases at J, with 12 bases between. Germline CDR1 MDHEN, CDR2 SYDVKM. Study processing details: Quantification of nucleated cells was approximated via reference gene primer amplification. The table came from immunoSEQ multiplex PCR; TCRdb's copy has only in-frame clones and leaves some out. V, J and clone size are taken as reported in that table, and D and trimming were inferred from the DNA itself. Of under 65,000 clones detected, 75% to 90% appear once; the ten largest clones hold under 1.5%. The rearrangement uses TRBV28 and TRBJ2-7, with D perhaps TRBD2 (6 bases). Material: peripheral blood. The receptor comes from a man aged 55-75 years with acute or convalescent COVID-19. In DNA, the CDR3 is TGTGCCAGCAGTTTATACGGGAGTAGCCCCTACGAGCAGTACTTC. It encodes CASSLYGSSPYEQYF.